This T cell receptor (beta chain) was found in a study of blood T cells in healthy people across ages. Overall study findings and caveats: TCR beta diversity, measured per million T cells, fell in a roughly linear way with age. There was no known CMV status for donors, so expanded clonotype changes were possibly confounded.

Together with a sample-barcoded 5' primer, a J-beta primer mix was included in a second PCR lasting roughly 7 to 11 cycles. In TCRdb, the 5' RACE reads were re-called with MiXCR into one record per CDR3 protein. The data contain more than 650,000 distinct CDR3 sequences, about 24% of them singletons. This clonotype turned up a few times. The target antigen is unknown. Trimming stripped 0 bases from V and 3 bases from J, with 12 bases between. Germline V lookup: CDR1 DFQATT, CDR2 SNEGSKA (reference sequence). This CDR3 is 14 amino acids long. The sequenced sample was blood. The TCR was taken from an older man in good health. This chain uses TRBV20-1 with TRBJ2-7; D possibly uses TRBD1 or TRBD2 (5 bases each). The CDR3 reads CSARDGTVLYEQYF. For the CDR3, the DNA is TGCAGTGCTAGAGATGGGACGGTACTCTACGAGCAGTACTTC.